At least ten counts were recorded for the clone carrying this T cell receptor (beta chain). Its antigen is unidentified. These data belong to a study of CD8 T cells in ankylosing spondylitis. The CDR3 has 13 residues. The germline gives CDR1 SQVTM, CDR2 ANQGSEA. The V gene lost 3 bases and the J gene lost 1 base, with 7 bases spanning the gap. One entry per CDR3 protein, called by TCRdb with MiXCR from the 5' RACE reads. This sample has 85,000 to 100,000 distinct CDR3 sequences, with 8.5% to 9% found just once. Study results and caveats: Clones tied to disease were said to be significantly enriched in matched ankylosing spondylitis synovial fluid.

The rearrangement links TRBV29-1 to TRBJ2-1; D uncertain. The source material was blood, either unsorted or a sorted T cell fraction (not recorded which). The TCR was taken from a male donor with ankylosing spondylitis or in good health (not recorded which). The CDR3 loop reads CSVDHGSYNEQFF. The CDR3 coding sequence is TGCAGCGTTGATCATGGATCCTACAATGAGCAGTTCTTC.